This T cell receptor (beta chain) was retrieved from a study of blood T cell repertoires in COVID-19. Study at large: COVID-19 samples from acute and convalescent phases originated in the United States, Italy and Spain. In each case, the material was cDNA or gDNA derived from T cells, B-cell-depleted T cells, or PBMCs.

The germline gives CDR1 MNHNS, CDR2 SASEGT. The length of the CDR3 is 21 residues. Trimming took 0 bases from V and 0 from J, leaving 21 bases between them. Original processing notes: Estimation of nucleated cell counts relied on the amplification of reference gene primers. Data came from immunoSEQ multiplex PCR; TCRdb stores just in-frame clones and leaves some out. V and J calls and clone size are those listed in that table; D and trimming were worked out from the DNA. The table lists some 150,000 clones, 87% of them singletons. The sequence derives from a man aged 18 to 30 with active or convalescent COVID-19. Sequencing was carried out using peripheral blood. This sequence joins TRBV6-1 and TRBJ1-6; D is possibly TRBD1 (5 bases). The CDR3 DNA reads TGTGCCAGCAGTGAAGCGTCCGTAGGAACAGGAAGTCTCTCCTATAATTCACCCCTCCACTTT. As protein: CASSEASVGTGSLSYNSPLHF.